This TCR beta chain emerged from a study of blood T cells in healthy people across ages. Study observations and caveats: CMV infection status of these donors was not known. Unsorted PBMCs prevented conclusive naive versus antigen-experienced comparison.

V was clipped by 4 bases and J by 0 bases; unmatched bases: 8. Germline CDR1 and CDR2: SQVTM and ANQGSEA. The CDR3 is 16 amino acids. PBMCs numbering at least 6.5 million were isolated per sample. On this clonotype: What it binds is not known.

A J-beta primer mix and a sample-barcoded 5' primer were used in a second PCR of about 7 to 11 cycles. Each CDR3 protein gets one entry after TCRdb re-called the 5' RACE reads with MiXCR. This repertoire shows roughly 2 million distinct CDR3 sequences, around 50% found once; its top ten account for 2.1%. The J gene is TRBJ2-1, the V gene TRBV29-1; 8 bases line up with TRBD2. Sequencing was carried out using blood. The sequence was collected from a woman between 40 and 55 years old in good health. CDR3 nucleotide sequence: TGCAGCGTTGGGGCATTAGCGGGGAGCTCCTACAATGAGCAGTTCTTC. Its protein is CSVGALAGSSYNEQFF.